A single sample is the source of the 8 T cell receptor beta chains below, sequenced in a study of cytotoxic CD8 clonotypes in ibrutinib-treated CLL. The table came from immunoSEQ multiplex PCR; TCRdb's copy has only in-frame clones and leaves some out. Of 300,000 or so clones in the sample, 67% are singletons; the top ten hold under 8%. Source: PBMCs, taken after 36 months of ibrutinib treatment. These receptors all stem from a human donor with chronic lymphocytic leukemia.

This clone was observed a handful of times. The V call is TRBV13, the J call TRBJ2-1; no definite D call. The germline V gene has CDR1 PRHDT and CDR2 FYEKMQ (reference sequence). Trimming stripped 0 bases from V and 0 bases from J, with 3 bases between. CDR3 length equals 14 residues. The CDR3, as DNA: TGTGCCAGCAGCTTAGGGGGCTCCTACAATGAGCAGTTCTTC. It specifies CASSLGGSYNEQFF.

CDR3 protein: CASSYEPGDSNQPQHF. CDR3 sequence (DNA): TGTGCCAGCAGCTACGAGCCGGGGGATAGCAATCAGCCCCAGCATTTT. V and J are TRBV6-5 and TRBJ1-5; possible D gene TRBD1, 5 bases. The CDR3 consists of 16 residues. Germline CDR1 reads MNHEY; CDR2 reads SVGAGI. V lost 6 bases and J lost 0, with 15 bases in between.

This chain connects TRBV27 to TRBJ1-1, with 10 bases identical to TRBD1. This CDR3 has 16 amino acids. J gave up 5 bases and V 8 bases, and 14 bases lay outside the gene matches. Germline-derived CDR1 and CDR2 are MNHEY and SMNVEV (reference sequence). CDR3 protein: CASWNAVVGQGTEAFF. CDR3 nucleotides: TGTGCCAGCTGGAATGCCGTTGTGGGACAGGGGACTGAAGCTTTCTTT.

This sequence joins TRBV6-6 and TRBJ1-5; the D is unclear. Trimming took off 2 bases at V and 5 bases at J, with 1 base between the two ends. The CDR3 runs 11 residues. CDR1 and CDR2 from the germline V gene are MNHNY and SVGAGI (reference sequence). CDR3 coding DNA: TGTGCCAGCAGTTACGATCAGCCCCAGCATTTT. Protein: CASSYDQPQHF.

This rearrangement joins TRBV4-2 to TRBJ2-4; tentative D call: TRBD1 (5 bases). Trimming cost V 1 base and J 0 bases, with 13 bases left between them. Germline CDR1 reads LGHNA; CDR2 reads YNFKEQ. The CDR3 spans 17 residues. DNA for the CDR3: TGTGCCAGCAGCCAAGTGCCAGGGATTATAGCCAAAAACATTCAGTACTTC. Amino acids: CASSQVPGIIAKNIQYF.

This clone came up a few times. The chain links TRBV12-5 to TRBJ2-7, with D perhaps matching TRBD2 (5 bases). The CDR3 runs to 12 residues. In germline, CDR1 is LGHNT, CDR2 FRNRAP. The V and J ends lost 3 bases and 3 bases respectively, with 6 bases between them. The CDR3 sequence is CASGFGIYEQYF. The CDR3 DNA follows: TGTGCTAGTGGTTTCGGGATCTACGAGCAGTACTTC.

This clone occurred once. V and J are TRBV15 and TRBJ2-1; the D call may be TRBD1 or TRBD2 (5 bases each). The ends were cut back, 4 bases at V and 0 bases at J, with 13 bases in the middle. Germline V lookup: CDR1 LNHNV, CDR2 YYDKDF (reference sequence). The CDR3 totals 16 residues. CDR3 bases: TGTGCCACCAGCAAGTACCGGGACCACTCCTACAATGAGCAGTTCTTC. Translated, it gives CATSKYRDHSYNEQFF. The entire variable domain, with the rest obtained from reference TRBV15 and TRBJ2-1, is as follows: DAMVIQNPRYQVTQFGKPVTLSCSQTLNHNVMYWYQQKSSQAPKLLFHYYDKDFNNEADTPDNFQSRRPNTSFCFLDIRSPGLGDTAMYLCATSKYRDHSYNEQFFGPGTRLTVL.

The rearrangement joins TRBV9 to TRBJ1-1, with a possible D match to TRBD1 (5 bases). The CDR3 runs to 15 residues. Germline CDR1 reads SGDLS; CDR2 reads YYNGEE. V shed 7 bases and J shed 7 bases, with 23 bases lying between them. The DNA of the CDR3 is TGTGCCAGCGCGGGCCGGGGCAGACACCATCATGAAGCTTTCTTT. Translated: CASAGRGRHHHEAFF.